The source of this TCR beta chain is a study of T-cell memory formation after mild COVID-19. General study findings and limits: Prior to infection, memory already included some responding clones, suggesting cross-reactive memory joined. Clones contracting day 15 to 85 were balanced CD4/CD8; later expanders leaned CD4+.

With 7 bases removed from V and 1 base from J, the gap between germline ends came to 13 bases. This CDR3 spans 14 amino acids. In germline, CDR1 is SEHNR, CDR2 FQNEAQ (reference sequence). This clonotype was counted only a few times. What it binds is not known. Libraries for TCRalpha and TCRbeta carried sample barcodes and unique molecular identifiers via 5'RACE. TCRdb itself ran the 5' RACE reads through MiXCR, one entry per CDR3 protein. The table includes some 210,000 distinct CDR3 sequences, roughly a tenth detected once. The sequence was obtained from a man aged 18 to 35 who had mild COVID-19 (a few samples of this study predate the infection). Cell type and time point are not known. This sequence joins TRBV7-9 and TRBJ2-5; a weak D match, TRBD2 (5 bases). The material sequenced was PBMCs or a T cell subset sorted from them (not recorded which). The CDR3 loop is CASTQPGIQETQYF. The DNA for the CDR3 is TGTGCCAGCACCCAACCCGGGATCCAAGAGACCCAGTACTTC.